This TCR beta chain was obtained from a study of regulatory T cells in long-lasting Graves disease. General study findings and limits: Sharing of public clonotypes was greater in persistent patients (roughly 2,900) than in new patients (about 970). TRBV28, TRBJ1-2 and TRBJ2-5 emerged as the favored segments in persistent disease. Thyroid tissue was not studied; only peripheral blood was.

Construction of TCR beta libraries relied on iRepertoire HTBI primers and on Arm-PCR targeting CDR3 regions. TCRdb fed the multiplex PCR reads into MiXCR, producing one record per CDR3 protein. The sample consists of under 300,000 distinct CDR3 sequences, approximately 20% of them appearing once. Documented time point: newly diagnosed GD, antithyroid drugs for less than 3 months. PBMC RNA was the source of the TCR library. With respect to this clonotype: The antigen is not known. The CDR3 ends on some other residue instead of the conserved phenylalanine or tryptophan, so this is likely a read error.

There are 15 residues in the CDR3. Germline V lookup: CDR1 PRHDT, CDR2 FYEKMQ (reference sequence). Trimming took off 5 bases at V and 0 bases at J, with 14 bases between the two ends. This specimen was peripheral blood mononuclear cells (PBMCs), taken at new diagnosis, from a patient treated with antithyroid drugs. The receptor comes from a female donor with Graves disease. The V gene is TRBV13, the J gene TRBJ2-7; D unclear. CDR3 nucleotides: TGTGCCAGCAGCCCCGGATTAGCAGGCTCCTACGAGCAGTACTTG. Translating it yields CASSPGLAGSYEQYL.